This is a list of T cell receptor beta chains from one sample in a study of cytomegalovirus exposure and HLA in healthy donors. Repertoires were generated with immunoSEQ multiplex PCR, while TCRdb's copy carries only in-frame clones and drops some. The data hold 150,000 to 200,000 clones, with roughly three quarters observed a single time. Sample: PBMCs. These receptors were collected from a man between 18 and 35 years old in good health and CMV-seropositive. Each CDR3 is given with its conserved first and last residue. The order of the fields is CDR3 protein, CDR3 DNA, D gene, V gene, J gene, clone size. The D gene is left open where the match is weak. Not all rows give a size; the values are once, few, many and, for expanded clones, a class.

CASSTTGVGYGYTF	TGTGCCAGTAGTACGACAGGGGTGGGCTATGGCTACACCTTC	TRBD1	TRBV19	TRBJ1-2	-
CASTSGFRAEAFF	TGTGCCAGCACCTCGGGATTTCGGGCTGAAGCTTTCTTT	-	TRBV11-1	TRBJ1-1	few
CAWSPREETQYF	TGTGCCTGGAGCCCTAGAGAAGAGACCCAGTACTTC	-	TRBV30	TRBJ2-5	-
CAWARTGDYGYTF	TGTGCCTGGGCTAGGACAGGGGACTATGGCTACACCTTC	TRBD1	TRBV30	TRBJ1-2	-
CASSLGPDSSYNEQFF	TGTGCCAGCAGCTTGGGGCCGGACAGCTCCTACAATGAGCAGTTCTTC	-	TRBV5-4	TRBJ2-1	-
CAWSVTSGGSTDTQYF	TGTGCCTGGAGTGTGACTAGCGGGGGAAGCACAGATACGCAGTATTTT	TRBD2	TRBV30	TRBJ2-3	-
CASEGDRDTEAFF	TGTGCCAGCGAGGGGGACAGAGACACTGAAGCTTTCTTT	TRBD1	TRBV19	TRBJ1-1	-
CARGAKGGIQYF	TGTGCCAGAGGGGCTAAAGGTGGCATTCAGTACTTC	-	TRBV5-3	TRBJ2-4	-
CAGKVGELANTGELFF	TGTGCCGGGAAGGTTGGGGAGTTGGCGAACACCGGGGAGCTGTTTTTT	-	TRBV30	TRBJ2-2	few
CAWSFGGTEAFF	TGTGCCTGGAGTTTCGGGGGAACTGAAGCTTTCTTT	-	TRBV30	TRBJ1-1	-
CASRDSQTYNEQFF	TGTGCCAGCAGGGACAGCCAAACCTACAATGAGCAGTTCTTC	-	TRBV5-8	TRBJ2-1	-
CASSSAQAGAYTDTQYF	TGCGCCAGCAGCTCCGCCCAAGCGGGGGCCTACACAGATACGCAGTATTTT	TRBD2	TRBV5-1	TRBJ2-3	-
CASSPARTGSTGELFF	TGCGCCAGCAGCCCGGCGCGGACAGGGAGCACCGGGGAGCTGTTTTTT	TRBD1	TRBV5-1	TRBJ2-2	-
CASSFPDTTEAFF	TGTGCCAGCAGTTTCCCGGACACAACTGAAGCTTTCTTT	-	TRBV28	TRBJ1-1	-
CANLHPSDRGNTEAFF	TGTGCCAACCTACACCCAAGTGACAGGGGAAACACTGAAGCTTTCTTT	TRBD1	TRBV27	TRBJ1-1	-
CASRTGHFSSYNEQFF	TGTGCCAGCAGAACGGGACATTTTAGCTCCTACAATGAGCAGTTCTTC	-	TRBV28	TRBJ2-1	-
CASSPYSGSSYPGSYNEQFF	TGCGCCAGCAGCCCTTATAGCGGGAGTTCGTATCCCGGCTCCTACAATGAGCAGTTCTTC	TRBD2	TRBV4-1	TRBJ2-1	few
CASSPTTSGRVDTQYF	TGCGCCAGCAGCCCGACGACTAGCGGGAGGGTAGATACGCAGTATTTT	TRBD2	TRBV4-1	TRBJ2-3	-
CASSPQGANYGYTF	TGTGCCAGCAGCCCTCAGGGGGCGAACTATGGCTACACCTTC	TRBD1	TRBV5-6	TRBJ1-2	-
CASSLSQVLGGYTF	TGTGCCAGCAGCTTGTCACAGGTCTTGGGAGGCTACACCTTC	-	TRBV7-2	TRBJ1-2	-
CASSHLPGARSHTGELFF	TGTGCCAGCAGCCACCTTCCTGGAGCACGGTCCCACACCGGGGAGCTGTTTTTT	-	TRBV14	TRBJ2-2	-
CASSQDTDTEAFF	TGTGCCAGCAGCCAAGATACGGACACTGAAGCTTTCTTT	-	TRBV4-2	TRBJ1-1	few
CASSIGQLGNTIYF	TGTGCCAGCAGCATCGGACAGCTTGGAAACACCATATATTTT	-	TRBV5-6	TRBJ1-3	-
CASRLVGEDQPQHF	TGTGCCAGCCGCCTGGTGGGGGAGGATCAGCCCCAGCATTTT	-	TRBV28	TRBJ1-5	-
CASRYRQGTNGYTF	TGCGCCAGCAGATATAGACAGGGAACGAATGGCTACACCTTC	TRBD1	TRBV5-1	TRBJ1-2	few
CASSLEGTGPLGGETQYF	TGTGCCAGCAGTTTAGAAGGGACAGGCCCCCTCGGGGGGGAGACCCAGTACTTC	-	TRBV27	TRBJ2-5	-
CASSLPDRVGPEAFF	TGTGCCAGCAGCCTCCCGGACAGGGTGGGGCCTGAAGCTTTCTTT	TRBD1	TRBV5-4	TRBJ1-1	-
CSVEGGADTEAFF	TGCAGCGTGGAGGGGGGGGCGGACACTGAAGCTTTCTTT	-	TRBV29-1	TRBJ1-1	-
CASSKTGGEQFF	TGTGCCAGCAGCAAAACCGGAGGTGAGCAGTTCTTC	-	TRBV7-2	TRBJ2-1	-
CASRKNREETQYF	TGTGCCAGCAGAAAAAACAGGGAAGAGACCCAGTACTTC	-	TRBV2	TRBJ2-5	few
CASSLVAGGPNEQFF	TGTGCCAGCAGTCTAGTAGCGGGAGGGCCGAATGAGCAGTTCTTC	TRBD2	TRBV6-5	TRBJ2-1	-
CASSVGTGGDGYTF	TGTGCCAGCAGCGTAGGGACAGGGGGCGATGGCTACACCTTC	TRBD1	TRBV5-6	TRBJ1-2	-
CASSDGRTGGGEKLFF	TGTGCCAGCAGCGACGGACGAACAGGGGGTGGAGAAAAACTGTTTTTT	TRBD1	TRBV2	TRBJ1-4	-
CASSQGGGGYTF	TGCGCCAGCAGCCAAGGGGGGGGAGGCTACACCTTC	-	TRBV4-1	TRBJ1-2	-
CASRGHYLMGNTGELFF	TGTGCCAGCAGGGGACATTACCTAATGGGGAACACCGGGGAGCTGTTTTTT	-	TRBV11-3	TRBJ2-2	-
CASSLDLISYNEQFF	TGTGCCAGCAGCTTAGACTTGATCTCCTACAATGAGCAGTTCTTC	-	TRBV11-1	TRBJ2-1	-
CASTQRLLTGELFF	TGTGCCAGCACTCAACGACTCCTCACCGGGGAGCTGTTTTTT	-	TRBV27	TRBJ2-2	-
CASAGLAWETQYF	TGTGCCAGTGCGGGACTAGCCTGGGAGACCCAGTACTTC	TRBD2	TRBV2	TRBJ2-5	few
CASKWEGAEAFF	TGTGCCAGCAAATGGGAGGGCGCTGAAGCTTTCTTT	-	TRBV2	TRBJ1-1	few
CASSPRGGGGLDSNQPQHF	TGTGCCAGCAGCCCCAGAGGGGGGGGCGGACTAGATAGCAATCAGCCCCAGCATTTT	-	TRBV5-6	TRBJ1-5	-
CAISPQGYSNQPQHF	TGTGCCATCAGTCCGCAGGGTTATAGCAATCAGCCCCAGCATTTT	-	TRBV10-3	TRBJ1-5	-
CASSPGLADANTGELFF	TGTGCCAGCAGCCCCGGACTAGCGGACGCGAACACCGGGGAGCTGTTTTTT	TRBD2	TRBV7-9	TRBJ2-2	-
CASSLGAETEAFF	TGCGCCAGCAGCTTGGGAGCGGAGACTGAAGCTTTCTTT	-	TRBV5-1	TRBJ1-1	-
CATSNDRTNTGELFF	TGTGCCACCAGCAACGACAGGACTAACACCGGGGAGCTGTTTTTT	-	TRBV15	TRBJ2-2	-
CASSLGGDETQYF	TGTGCCAGCAGCTTAGGGGGGGACGAGACCCAGTACTTC	-	TRBV7-9	TRBJ2-5	-
CASTLGDSSYNSPLHF	TGTGCCAGCACCCTAGGGGACAGTTCCTATAATTCACCCCTCCACTTT	TRBD1	TRBV28	TRBJ1-6	-
CASSSDRGGWEKLFF	TGCGCCAGCAGCTCCGACAGGGGCGGGTGGGAAAAACTGTTTTTT	TRBD1	TRBV4-1	TRBJ1-4	few
CASSLGGRGFSPLHF	TGTGCCAGCAGCTTGGGTGGCAGGGGGTTTTCACCCCTCCACTTT	TRBD1	TRBV5-4	TRBJ1-6	-
CASAAAPNYGYAF	TGTGCCAGCGCGGCGGCTCCTAACTATGGCTACGCCTTC	-	TRBV6-5	TRBJ1-2	-
CASSRGQDNEKLFF	TGTGCCAGCAGCCGGGGACAGGATAATGAAAAACTGTTTTTT	TRBD1	TRBV14	TRBJ1-4	once
CASSMRDGSYNEQFF	TGTGCCAGTAGTATGCGGGACGGGTCCTACAATGAGCAGTTCTTC	-	TRBV19	TRBJ2-1	-
CASSFGQGREAFF	TGTGCCAGCAGTTTCGGACAGGGTAGAGAAGCTTTCTTT	TRBD1	TRBV6-5	TRBJ1-1	few